The 21 T cell receptor beta chains listed next were all sequenced from one sample in a study of cytomegalovirus exposure and HLA in healthy donors. 13 Jbeta primers and 60 Vbeta primers were used for the PCR. Libraries were prepared by immunoSEQ multiplex PCR; TCRdb keeps only in-frame clonotypes and omits some of them. The sample lists about 180,000 clones, roughly 79% occurring once. The material sequenced was PBMCs. These receptors all come from a woman younger than 35 in good health and CMV-seropositive.

The chain carries TRBV5-1 and TRBJ2-5; 8 bases are a match to TRBD2. The CDR3 length is 15 residues. Looked up from germline, CDR1 is SGHRS and CDR2 is YFSETQ. V lost 0 bases to trimming and J lost 4 bases; unmatched junction nucleotides: 5. The CDR3 region is CASSLGGLAGETQYF. In DNA, the CDR3 is TGCGCCAGCAGCTTGGGAGGACTAGCAGGAGAGACCCAGTACTTC.

V is TRBV19 and J is TRBJ2-3, with 10 bases lining up with TRBD1. Looked up from germline, CDR1 is LNHDA and CDR2 is SQIVND (reference sequence). V gave up 5 bases and J gave up 8 bases; unmatched junction bases: 7. This CDR3 is built from 14 residues. The CDR3 DNA follows: TGTGCCAGTAGTGCGGGACAGGGGTATGCTACGCAGTATTTT. Translated, it gives CASSAGQGYATQYF.

V and J are TRBV7-9 and TRBJ1-1; 7 nucleotides agree with TRBD1. Trimming at V came to 5 bases and at J to 4 bases, leaving 10 bases not matched to a gene. Germline loops: CDR1 SEHNR, CDR2 FQNEAQ (reference sequence). The CDR3 contains 15 residues. The chain's CDR3 is CASSPPARGSTEAFF. The CDR3 bases are TGTGCCAGCAGCCCCCCGGCCAGGGGGAGCACTGAAGCTTTCTTT.

This clone was detected only once. The rearrangement uses TRBV5-1 and TRBJ2-1, with 12 bases fitting TRBD2. Germline V lookup: CDR1 SGHRS, CDR2 YFSETQ. The junction had 11 bases not matched to a gene; V was cut back by 4 bases and J by 9 bases. The CDR3 consists of 16 residues. In DNA form, the CDR3 reads TGCGCCAGCAGCCCCCGGCTAGCGGGGGGGTCAAGTGAGCAGTTCTTC. This gives the protein CASSPRLAGGSSEQFF.

The chain recombines TRBV11-3 with TRBJ1-2, with 9 bases identical to TRBD1. The CDR3 is made up of 17 amino acids. Germline lookup yields CDR1 SGHNT and CDR2 YENEEA. With V trimmed by 0 bases and J by 8 bases, 13 bases remained unmatched. CDR3 region: CASSLDPHRDRADGYTF. In nucleotides, the CDR3 is TGTGCCAGCAGCTTAGATCCCCACAGGGACAGGGCTGACGGCTACACCTTC.

The CDR3 protein is CASSQEGTGHYSNQPQHF. Here the CDR3 DNA reads TGTGCCAGCAGCCAAGAAGGGACAGGGCACTATAGCAATCAGCCCCAGCATTTT. This rearrangement joins TRBV7-8 to TRBJ1-5; 9 positions agree with TRBD1. The J segment lost 0 bases and the V segment lost 5 bases, leaving 11 bases of the junction unmatched. The CDR3 has 18 residues. Germline V gene lookup returns CDR1 SGHVS and CDR2 FQNEAQ.

The genes are TRBV5-4 and TRBJ1-6; a possible D gene is TRBD1 (5 bases). Germline V gene lookup returns CDR1 SGHNT and CDR2 YYREEE (reference sequence). The CDR3 is 16 amino acids. V lost 4 bases and J lost 5, with 16 bases in between. The CDR3: CASSGTGVRNNSPLHF. Here the CDR3 DNA reads TGTGCCAGCAGCGGGACGGGAGTCCGGAATAATTCACCCCTCCACTTT.

The chain is built from TRBV5-1 and TRBJ1-1, with 8 bases identical to TRBD1. V shed 1 base and J 11 bases; nucleotides not matched to a gene: 13. The germline V gene encodes CDR1 SGHRS and CDR2 YFSETQ. CDR3 length equals 15 residues. The CDR3: CASSLWAGGGEWAFF. The CDR3 coding sequence is TGCGCCAGCAGCTTGTGGGCAGGGGGCGGAGAATGGGCTTTCTTT.

V and J are TRBV7-9 and TRBJ1-2; weak D call: TRBD1 (5 bases). The length of the CDR3 is 15 residues. Trimming cost V 1 base and J 2 bases, with 11 bases left between them. Germline-derived CDR1 and CDR2 are SEHNR and FQNEAQ (reference sequence). The CDR3 is CASSLGQRANYGYTF. In DNA, the CDR3 is TGTGCCAGCAGCTTAGGACAGCGAGCGAACTATGGCTACACCTTC.

The rearrangement uses TRBV19 and TRBJ2-2; no reliable D call. From germline, CDR1 is LNHDA and CDR2 SQIVND (reference sequence). The ends were cut back, 5 bases at V and 5 bases at J, with 9 bases in the middle. CDR3 length: 13 amino acids. DNA for the CDR3: TGTGCCAGTAGTCTGTACGGGACCGGGGAGCTGTTTTTT. Protein product: CASSLYGTGELFF.

The chain combines TRBV7-7 with TRBJ2-2; D may be TRBD2 (7 bases). The length of the CDR3 is 17 residues. Germline lookup yields CDR1 SSHAT and CDR2 FNYEAQ (reference sequence). V lost 1 base, J lost 4 bases, and 16 bases lay in between. CDR3 DNA sequence: TGTGCCAGCAGCTTAGTAGGGGGGGCGCCCAGCACCGGGGAGCTGTTTTTT. Amino acid sequence: CASSLVGGAPSTGELFF.

V gene TRBV5-6 combines with J gene TRBJ2-5, with 7 nucleotides matching TRBD1. The ends lost 0 bases at V and 3 bases at J; junction bases unmatched: 2. Germline assignment: CDR1 SGHDT and CDR2 YYEEEE. The CDR3 is made up of 14 amino acids. The DNA of the CDR3 is TGTGCCAGCAGCTTGGCCGGGACAGAAGAGACCCAGTACTTC. Its protein product is CASSLAGTEETQYF.

The V call is TRBV5-4, the J call TRBJ2-2, with a possible D match to TRBD1 (6 bases). Trimming stripped 2 bases from V and 5 bases from J, with 7 bases between. Germline V gives CDR1 SGHNT, CDR2 YYREEE (reference sequence). CDR3 length equals 13 residues. The CDR3 nucleotides are TGTGCCAGCAGCTTTAGGGGGACCGGGGAGCTGTTTTTT. Amino acids: CASSFRGTGELFF.

The chain links TRBV5-4 to TRBJ1-2, with TRBD1 as a possible D gene (6 bases). The CDR3 spans 12 residues. The germline V gene has CDR1 SGHNT and CDR2 YYREEE (reference sequence). Trimming cost V 1 base and J 7 bases, with 8 bases left between them. The CDR3 reads CASSLNRAGYTF. The CDR3 bases are TGTGCCAGCAGCTTGAACAGGGCTGGCTACACCTTC.

This clone has only one observation. The chain joins TRBV6-1 to TRBJ2-2; 14 nucleotides match TRBD2. V lost 4 bases to trimming and J lost 5 bases; unmatched junction nucleotides: 9. The CDR3 is 18 residues long. The germline V gene has CDR1 MNHNS and CDR2 SASEGT. CDR3 sequence reads: CASSGLAGGPVGTGELFF. CDR3 sequence (DNA): TGTGCCAGCAGTGGACTAGCGGGGGGGCCAGTAGGAACCGGGGAGCTGTTTTTT.

The rearrangement uses TRBV11-3 and TRBJ2-3; a weak D match, TRBD2 (5 bases). Looked up from germline, CDR1 is SGHNT and CDR2 is YENEEA. This CDR3 comprises 11 residues. Between the trimmed V and J ends, which lost 5 bases and 6 bases, there was a span of 6 bases. Here the CDR3 reads CASSERDTQYF. Here the CDR3 DNA reads TGTGCCAGCAGCGAGCGGGATACGCAGTATTTT.

This chain links TRBV9 with TRBJ2-5, with TRBD1 identical over 9 bases. The DNA end lines up better with TRBJ2-7; the J call may be wrong. In germline, CDR1 is SGDLS, CDR2 YYNGEE. The CDR3 spans 16 residues. The CDR3 DNA sequence: TGTGCCAGCAGCGTAGCCGGGACAGGGAAGGCCTACGAGCAGTACTTC. This gives the protein CASSVAGTGKAYEQYF.

This sequence joins TRBV30 and TRBJ2-5; 10 nucleotides line up with TRBD1. From germline, CDR1 is GTSNPN and CDR2 SVGIG (reference sequence). The CDR3 is made up of 14 amino acids. V lost 1 base, J lost 4 bases, and 3 bases stayed unmatched. The CDR3 sequence: CAWSGDRGGETQYF. Written as DNA, the CDR3 is TGTGCCTGGAGTGGGGACAGGGGTGGAGAGACCCAGTACTTC.

This rearrangement joins TRBV25-1 to TRBJ2-5; D possibly corresponds to TRBD2 (5 bases). The CDR3 length is 14 residues. Trimming took off 1 base at V and 9 bases at J, with 15 bases between the two ends. CDR1 and CDR2 (germline): MGHDK, SYGVNS. CDR3 in DNA: TGTGCCAGCAGTGAATTTTTGGCGGGTGCGGCCCAGTACTTC. It is translated as CASSEFLAGAAQYF.

As regards this clone: Within the sample, other DNA sequences also encode this same CDR3. This chain joins TRBV6-4 and TRBJ2-3; 7 nucleotides align to TRBD1. Germline lookup yields CDR1 MRHNA and CDR2 SNTAGT. There are 15 residues in the CDR3. V trimming: 6 bases; J trimming: 0 bases; junction bases outside the gene matches: 6. CDR3 DNA: TGTGCCAGCAGCGAGGGGGCCGGAAGCACAGATACGCAGTATTTT. Protein sequence: CASSEGAGSTDTQYF.

The chain links TRBV14 to TRBJ2-4; D might be TRBD2 (6 bases). The CDR3 consists of 15 residues. The ends were cut back, 1 base at V and 3 bases at J, with 10 bases in the middle. Germline CDR1 is SGHDN and CDR2 is FVKESK. The CDR3 sequence: CASSQGGEIKNIQYF. In nucleotides, the CDR3 is TGTGCCAGCAGCCAAGGGGGGGAGATCAAAAACATTCAGTACTTC.